This note documents a single TCR beta chain sequence. Its target is unknown. This record comes from a study of metastatic and nonmetastatic thyroid tumors. Study-wide context: Comparative analysis of repertoires was undertaken across blood and tumor or nodule tissue obtained from malignant and benign thyroid patients.

Per the original methods: What underpinned the distant-metastasis classifier for papillary thyroid cancer was the set of CDR3 differences across clinicopathological groups. TCRdb redid the clone calls on the PCR reads using MiXCR. The V and J calls and clone size come from TCRdb's table, not from the authors' own analysis. The table includes 50,000 to 70,000 clones, roughly 4.1% detected once. No patient received treatment before thyroid surgery. Germline CDR1 reads MNHNS; CDR2 reads SASEGT. CDR3 length: 16 residues. V lost 1 base, J lost 3 bases, and 5 bases stayed unmatched. Study-wide results and limits: TCR beta diversity was reportedly significantly higher in malignant thyroid tumors than benign nodules, in blood and tumor.

The chain recombines TRBV6-1 with TRBJ2-3, with 9 positions matching TRBD2. The receptor was derived from a female donor with papillary thyroid cancer or a benign thyroid nodule (not recorded which). Some clones in this sample may be carry-over from other donors' samples. Specimen: blood. The CDR3 spells CASSEVSGSATDTQYF. CDR3 bases: TGTGCCAGCAGTGAAGTTAGCGGGAGTGCGACAGATACGCAGTATTTT.